This TCR beta chain was recovered during a study of Ad26.COV2.S vaccination and SARS-CoV-2 variants (dated by TCRdb to about 2021). At the level of the whole study: Vaccine-arm donors came from COV1001, a multicentre, randomized, double-blind, placebo-controlled phase I-IIa trial of Ad26.COV2.S in healthy adults. Ad26.COV2.S was administered intramuscularly at 5 x 10^10 or 1 x 10^11 viral particles, either as a single shot or as two shots given 56 days apart. Sequencing of the TCRbeta repertoire served to evaluate the specificity and breadth of SARS-CoV-2-reactive T cell receptors following Ad26.COV2.S vaccination. A total of about 30 samples were included in the TCR-sequenced set, comprising around 19 Ad26.COV2.S vaccine recipients, 5 placebo recipients and 8 SARS-CoV-2 convalescent individuals. Trial participants were randomized into five groups of five: low-dose or high-dose Ad26.COV2.S given once or twice, or placebo on both occasions. Investigators did not know the trial group allocation while performing experiments and assessing outcomes.

A remark on this clone: It has no known antigen specificity. No base-level quality is on record; no much larger clone is a single base apart.

General study outcomes and caveats: After vaccination, spike-specific CD8+ and CD4+ T cell responses were reported to show substantial breadth. Non-spike TCR breadth was comparable between vaccine and placebo recipients, consistent with the vaccine containing only spike. The authors noted that the TCR breadth and depth analyses may have underestimated total T cell responses. Comparing responses between vaccine doses or regimens was not something the study was powered to do. Ad26.COV2.S recipients had higher spike-specific TCR breadth than placebo recipients (P = 0.0014).

The immunoSEQ Assay was used to sequence TCRbeta CDR3 regions. After extraction, genomic DNA underwent amplification by bias-controlled multiplex PCR, followed by high-throughput sequencing. From the authors' description of their analysis: To quantify the absolute abundance of each unique TCRbeta CDR3 region, sequences were collapsed and filtered. T cell fraction was estimated by normalizing TCRbeta template counts to usable DNA, which was measured by amplifying reference genes present in all nucleated cells. Repertoire TCRs were annotated as SARS-CoV-2-specific by exact matching of V gene, CDR3 amino acid sequence and J gene to a known reactive TCR set. The reference SARS-CoV-2 TCR set came from MIRA and was filtered for enrichment in COVID-19-positive ImmuneCODE repertoires, removing public or cross-reactive TCRs. Based on the MIRA antigens, annotated TCRs were further analysed at the level of specific ORF or position within ORF. Breadth was defined as annotated unique rearrangements over total unique productive rearrangements; depth was the summed frequency of those rearrangements. TCR breadth was compared between groups using two-sided Wilcoxon rank-sum tests. TCRdb obtained this table from immuneACCESS and retained in-frame rearrangements with V and J assigned. These tables miss some clones; where compared with another copy, unresolved V genes account for less than half of the shortfall, and the remainder is unexplained. V and J calls plus clone size are reproduced from that table; the DNA served to infer D and trimming. The sample table lists around 500,000 clones, about 89% of them with a count of one. In total, the top ten clones hold approximately 1.7% of the sample.

The germline V gene (reference sequence) gives CDR1 as GTSNPN and CDR2 as SVGIG. V is clipped by 4 bases and J by 1 base, and the sequence between their germline boundaries is 10 bases long. The CDR3 measures 13 amino acids from cysteine to phenylalanine. Only the CDR3 part of the read is kept: 39 bases, read in frame from the first base. The treatment or condition label here, explained by the study, means: around 19 received Ad26.COV2.S at low or high dose, single or two shots; about 5 received placebo; per-sample allocation not given. For vaccine and placebo recipients, the sequenced repertoires came from samples collected on day 63 after the first injection. Cohort 1b enrolled roughly 25 adults aged 18-55 years at a single site in Boston, USA, between 29 July and 7 August 2020. As a vaccine, Ad26.COV2.S was a replication-incompetent adenovirus type 26 vector that expressed a prefusion-stabilized SARS-CoV-2 spike protein derived from the original Wuhan strain.

The TCR comes from a person aged 18 to 65 who received the Ad26.COV2.S COVID-19 vaccine or a placebo. The specimen comprised peripheral blood, sampled in a trial of Ad26.COV2.S vaccine versus placebo. The chain couples TRBV30 to TRBJ1-1; no D gene call is confident. The DNA sequence follows: TGTGCCTGGAAGGGCAGGTCGAACACTGAAGCTTTCTTT. It translates as CAWKGRSNTEAFF.